This T cell receptor beta chain was recorded in a study of OX40 agonist ivuxolimab in advanced cancers. About the study: Antecedent anti-PD-1, anti-PD-L1 or anti-CTLA-4 therapy was permissible, with roughly 40% having received some.

Any history of autoimmune disease or systemic immunosuppression disqualified patients. Measured with immunoSEQ multiplex PCR; TCRdb has only the in-frame clones, and not every one. In the table there are 50,000 to 75,000 clones, 91% of which are singletons. The V end was cut by 3 bases, the J end by 0 bases, with 8 bases between. The CDR3 covers 14 residues. Germline loops: CDR1 MNHNS, CDR2 SASEGT. Study conclusions and caveats: Expanded clones belonging to CD8+ T cells outnumbered, on average, those of CD4+.

Comment on this clone: The antigen remains undetermined.

This receptor was taken from an adult with an advanced solid tumor such as melanoma, head and neck, liver or kidney cancer. The chain employs TRBV6-1 and TRBJ1-1, with a possible D match to TRBD1 (5 bases). Specimen: CD4+ or CD8+ T cells sorted from blood, collected in a trial of the OX40 agonist ivuxolimab. The CDR3 is CASSEGPLNTEAFF. CDR3 in DNA: TGTGCCAGCAGTGAGGGACCCTTGAACACTGAAGCTTTCTTT.